This record concerns one T cell receptor beta chain sequence. This entry belongs to a study of metastatic and nonmetastatic thyroid tumors. The overall study: Thyroid patients, malignant and benign, had repertoires compared across blood and tumor or nodule tissue.

Thyroid surgery took place with no prior treatment in any patient. The germline V gene has CDR1 SGHVS and CDR2 FNYEAQ. This CDR3 is built from 12 residues. The V end was cut by 5 bases, the J end by 8 bases, with 10 bases between. TCRdb re-processed the PCR reads through MiXCR. The sample has more than 40,000 clones; roughly 4% are singletons. The chain joins TRBV7-6 to TRBJ2-1; the D gene is possibly TRBD2 (6 bases). The sample taken for sequencing was blood. The source of this sequence is a female donor with papillary thyroid cancer or a benign thyroid nodule (not recorded which). Some clones in this sample may be carry-over from other donors' samples. CDR3 loop: CASSRGGDEQFF. As DNA, the CDR3 is TGTGCCAGCAGCAGGGGAGGTGATGAGCAGTTCTTC.